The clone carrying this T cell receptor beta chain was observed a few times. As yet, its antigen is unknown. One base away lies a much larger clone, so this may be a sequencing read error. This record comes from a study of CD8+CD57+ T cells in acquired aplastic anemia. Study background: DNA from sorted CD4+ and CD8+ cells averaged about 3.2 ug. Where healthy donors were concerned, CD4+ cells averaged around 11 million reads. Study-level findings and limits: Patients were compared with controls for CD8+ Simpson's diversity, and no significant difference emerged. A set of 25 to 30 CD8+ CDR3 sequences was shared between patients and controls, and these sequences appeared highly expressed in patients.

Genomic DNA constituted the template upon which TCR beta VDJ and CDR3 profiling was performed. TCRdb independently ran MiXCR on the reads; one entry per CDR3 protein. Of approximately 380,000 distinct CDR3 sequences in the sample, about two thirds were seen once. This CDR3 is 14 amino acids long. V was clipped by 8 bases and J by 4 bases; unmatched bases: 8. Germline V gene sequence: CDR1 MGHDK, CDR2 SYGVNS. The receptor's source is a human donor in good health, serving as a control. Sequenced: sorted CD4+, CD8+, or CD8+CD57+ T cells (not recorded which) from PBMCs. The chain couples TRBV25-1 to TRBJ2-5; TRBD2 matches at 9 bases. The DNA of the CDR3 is TGTGCCAGCGCGACAGCGGGGGGTCCAGAGACCCAGTACTTC. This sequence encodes CASATAGGPETQYF.